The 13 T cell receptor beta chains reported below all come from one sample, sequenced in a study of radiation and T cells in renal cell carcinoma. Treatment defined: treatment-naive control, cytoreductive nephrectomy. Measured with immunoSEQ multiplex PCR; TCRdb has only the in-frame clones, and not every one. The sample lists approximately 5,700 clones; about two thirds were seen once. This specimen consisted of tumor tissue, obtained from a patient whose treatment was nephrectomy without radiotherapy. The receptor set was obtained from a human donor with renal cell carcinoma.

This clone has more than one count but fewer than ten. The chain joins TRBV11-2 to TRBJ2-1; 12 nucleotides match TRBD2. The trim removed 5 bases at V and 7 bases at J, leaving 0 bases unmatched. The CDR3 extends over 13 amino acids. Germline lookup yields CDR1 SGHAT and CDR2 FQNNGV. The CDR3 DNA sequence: TGTGCCAGCAGCCTAGCGGGAGGGAATGAGCAGTTCTTC. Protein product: CASSLAGGNEQFF.

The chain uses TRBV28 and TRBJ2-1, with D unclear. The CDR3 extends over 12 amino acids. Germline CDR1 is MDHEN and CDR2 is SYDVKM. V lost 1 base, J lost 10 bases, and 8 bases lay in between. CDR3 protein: CASSLSPREQFF. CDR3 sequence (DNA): TGTGCCAGCAGTTTATCCCCCCGAGAGCAGTTCTTC.

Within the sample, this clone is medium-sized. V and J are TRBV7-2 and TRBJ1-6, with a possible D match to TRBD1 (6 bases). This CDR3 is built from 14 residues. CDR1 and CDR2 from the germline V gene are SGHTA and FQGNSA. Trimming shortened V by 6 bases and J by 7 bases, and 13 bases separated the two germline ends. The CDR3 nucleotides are TGTGCCAGCAGGCCAGGACAGCTCAATTCACCCCTCCACTTT. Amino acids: CASRPGQLNSPLHF. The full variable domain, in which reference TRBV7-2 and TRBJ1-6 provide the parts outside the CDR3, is GAGVSQSPSNKVTEKGKDVELRCDPISGHTALYWYRQSLGQGLEFLIYFQGNSAPDKSGLPSDRFSAERTGGSVSTLTIQRTQQEDSAVYLCASRPGQLNSPLHFGNGTRLTVT.

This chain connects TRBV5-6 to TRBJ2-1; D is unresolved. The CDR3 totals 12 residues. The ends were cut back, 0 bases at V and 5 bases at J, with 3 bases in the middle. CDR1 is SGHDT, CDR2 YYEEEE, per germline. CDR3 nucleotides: TGTGCCAGCAGCTTGGAGCACAATGAGCAGTTCTTC. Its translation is CASSLEHNEQFF.

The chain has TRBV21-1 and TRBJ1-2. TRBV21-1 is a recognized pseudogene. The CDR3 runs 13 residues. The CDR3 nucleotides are TGTGCCAGAAGGGAGAATTCCGGCTATGGCTACACCTTC. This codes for CARRENSGYGYTF.

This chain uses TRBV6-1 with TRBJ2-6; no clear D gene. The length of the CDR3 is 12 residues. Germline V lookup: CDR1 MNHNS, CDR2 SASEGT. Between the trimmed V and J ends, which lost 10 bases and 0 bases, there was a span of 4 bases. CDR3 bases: TGTGCCACCTACTCTGGGGCCAACGTCCTGACTTTC. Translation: CATYSGANVLTF.

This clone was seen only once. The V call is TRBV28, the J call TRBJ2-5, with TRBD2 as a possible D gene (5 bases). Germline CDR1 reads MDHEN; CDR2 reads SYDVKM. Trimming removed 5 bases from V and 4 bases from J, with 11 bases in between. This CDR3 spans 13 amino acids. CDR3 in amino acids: CASSTGEPETQYF. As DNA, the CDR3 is TGTGCCAGCAGTACCGGGGAGCCAGAGACCCAGTACTTC. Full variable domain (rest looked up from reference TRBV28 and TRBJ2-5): DVKVTQSSRYLVKRTGEKVFLECVQDMDHENMFWYRQDPGLGLRLIYFSYDVKMKEKGDIPEGYSVSREKKERFSLILESASTNQTSMYLCASSTGEPETQYFGPGTRLLVL.

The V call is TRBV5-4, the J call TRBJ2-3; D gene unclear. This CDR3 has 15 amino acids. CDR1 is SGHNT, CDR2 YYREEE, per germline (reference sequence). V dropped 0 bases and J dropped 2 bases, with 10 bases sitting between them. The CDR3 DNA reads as TGTGCCAGCAGCTTGGAATTCCTTCCCACAGATACGCAGTATTTT. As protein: CASSLEFLPTDTQYF.

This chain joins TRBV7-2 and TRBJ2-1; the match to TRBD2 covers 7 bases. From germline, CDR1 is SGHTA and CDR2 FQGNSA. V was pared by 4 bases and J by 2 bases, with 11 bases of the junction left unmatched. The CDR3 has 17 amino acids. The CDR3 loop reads CASSSPREAGTYNEQFF. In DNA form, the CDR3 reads TGTGCCAGCAGCTCCCCCCGTGAAGCGGGGACCTACAATGAGCAGTTCTTC.

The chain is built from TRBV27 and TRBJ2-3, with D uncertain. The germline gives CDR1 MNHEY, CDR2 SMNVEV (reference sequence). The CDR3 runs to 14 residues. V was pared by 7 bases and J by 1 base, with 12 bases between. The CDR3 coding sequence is TGTGCCAGCAATACGCGCGATGGCACAGATACGCAGTATTTT. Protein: CASNTRDGTDTQYF.

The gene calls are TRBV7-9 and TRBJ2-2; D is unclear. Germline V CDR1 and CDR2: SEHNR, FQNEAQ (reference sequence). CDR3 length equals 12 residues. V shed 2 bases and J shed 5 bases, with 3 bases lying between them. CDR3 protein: CASSLMTGELFF. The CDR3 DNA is TGTGCCAGCAGCTTAATGACCGGGGAGCTGTTTTTT.

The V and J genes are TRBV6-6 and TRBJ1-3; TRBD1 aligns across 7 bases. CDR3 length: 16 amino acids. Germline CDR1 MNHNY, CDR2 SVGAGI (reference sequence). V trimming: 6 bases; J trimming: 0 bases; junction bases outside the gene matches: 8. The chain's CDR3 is CASSTSTGSSGNTIYF. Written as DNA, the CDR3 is TGTGCCAGCAGCACTTCGACAGGGAGCTCTGGAAACACCATATATTTT.

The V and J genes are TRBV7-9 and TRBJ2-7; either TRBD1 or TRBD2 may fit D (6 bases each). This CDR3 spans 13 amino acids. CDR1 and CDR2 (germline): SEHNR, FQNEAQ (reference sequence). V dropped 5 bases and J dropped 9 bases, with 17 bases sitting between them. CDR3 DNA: TGTGCCAGCAGCCCCGGAGGGGGGTCCGCGCAGTACTTC. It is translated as CASSPGGGSAQYF.